Following are 21 T cell receptor beta chains from one sample sequenced in a study of T cell repertoires in cytomegalovirus infection. MiXCR, run by TCRdb on the reads, gives a single entry per CDR3 protein. The top ten hold 22% of the sample, which has tens of thousands of distinct CDR3 sequences, approximately 3.6% seen once. Sequencing used PBMCs. These TCRs come from a human donor in good health (CMV status not recorded). Some clones in this sample may be carry-over from other donors' samples.

This clonotype appeared a few times. The chain employs TRBV15 and TRBJ2-3, with 7 nucleotides matching TRBD2. This CDR3 spans 16 amino acids. Unmatched junction bases numbered 3, after V lost 0 bases and J lost 0 bases. Germline lookup yields CDR1 LNHNV and CDR2 YYDKDF (reference sequence). The DNA for the CDR3 is TGTGCCACCAGCAGAGAGACTAGCCGAAGCACAGATACGCAGTATTTT. Translated, it gives CATSRETSRSTDTQYF.

This clonotype was seen repeatedly, ten times or more. The chain joins TRBV28 to TRBJ1-3, with 8 positions matching TRBD1. The ends lost 8 bases at V and 0 bases at J; junction bases unmatched: 6. This CDR3 has 15 residues. CDR1 is MDHEN, CDR2 SYDVKM, per germline. The CDR3 protein is CASGAGTGSGNTIYF. CDR3 sequence (DNA): TGTGCCAGCGGGGCCGGGACAGGCTCTGGAAACACCATATATTTT. The full variable domain, in which reference TRBV28 and TRBJ1-3 provide the parts outside the CDR3, is DVKVTQSSRYLVKRTGEKVFLECVQDMDHENMFWYRQDPGLGLRLIYFSYDVKMKEKGDIPEGYSVSREKKERFSLILESASTNQTSMYLCASGAGTGSGNTIYFGEGSWLTVV.

This clonotype was seen repeatedly, ten times or more. This rearrangement joins TRBV19 to TRBJ2-2; no reliable D call. Trimming took off 6 bases at V and 3 bases at J, with 5 bases between the two ends. The germline V gene encodes CDR1 LNHDA and CDR2 SQIVND (reference sequence). This CDR3 has 12 residues. CDR3 sequence reads: CASSADTGELFF. CDR3 nucleotide sequence: TGTGCCAGTAGCGCCGACACCGGGGAGCTGTTTTTT.

The rearrangement links TRBV7-8 to TRBJ2-7, with D tentatively TRBD1 (6 bases). The CDR3 covers 14 residues. Trimming removed 4 bases at V and 6 bases at J, with 16 bases between. The germline gives CDR1 SGHVS, CDR2 FQNEAQ. CDR3 sequence reads: CASSWETGFGEQYF. The CDR3 nucleotides are TGTGCCAGCAGCTGGGAAACAGGGTTCGGCGAGCAGTACTTC.

In this sample, this clonotype turned up many times. The chain combines TRBV28 with TRBJ2-1; D gene unclear. Germline V gene data show CDR1 as MDHEN and CDR2 as SYDVKM. The CDR3 extends over 14 amino acids. V was trimmed by 3 bases and J by 3 bases, leaving 9 bases between them. The CDR3 loop reads CASSFHSSYNEQFF. DNA of the CDR3: TGTGCCAGCAGTTTTCACAGCAGCTACAATGAGCAGTTCTTC.

This clonotype was observed many times. This chain uses TRBV2 with TRBJ2-1; TRBD2 matches at 12 bases. V lost 4 bases to trimming and J lost 10 bases; unmatched junction nucleotides: 11. The CDR3 runs to 16 residues. Germline V gene lookup returns CDR1 SNHLY and CDR2 FYNNEI. In nucleotides, the CDR3 is TGTGCCAGCAGTGGCCCCGGGACTAGCGGGCCTAGAGAGCAGTTCTTC. This encodes CASSGPGTSGPREQFF.

This clonotype was recorded at least ten times. J is TRBJ1-2 and V is TRBV7-2; no definite D call. Trimming removed 4 bases from V and 8 bases from J, with 20 bases in between. The CDR3 has 15 amino acids. The V gene's germline CDR1 is SGHTA and CDR2 FQGNSA. DNA for the CDR3: TGTGCCAGCAGCTCTCCCAGGATGGGTACCGAGGGCTACACCTTC. Its protein product is CASSSPRMGTEGYTF.

This clonotype was detected many times. The V and J genes are TRBV11-2 and TRBJ2-7, with D hard to call. V lost 4 bases to trimming and J lost 6 bases, with 16 bases between them. The CDR3 runs 14 residues. In germline, CDR1 is SGHAT, CDR2 FQNNGV. The CDR3 region is CASSSPFFGVEQYF. CDR3 in DNA: TGTGCCAGCAGCTCTCCCTTTTTTGGGGTCGAGCAGTACTTC.

This clonotype showed up many times. The V gene is TRBV2, the J gene TRBJ2-5; D unclear. Per germline, CDR1 SNHLY and CDR2 FYNNEI. V shed 9 bases and J shed 4 bases, with 24 bases lying between them. CDR3 size: 16 residues. The CDR3 coding sequence is TGTGCCAGTCAGAGAGAGTCCGGTATTATTGGAGAGACCCAGTACTTC. Amino acids: CASQRESGIIGETQYF.

This clonotype was observed many times. The chain joins TRBV5-6 to TRBJ2-5; D gene unclear. This CDR3 has 14 residues. CDR1 SGHDT and CDR2 YYEEEE come from the germline V gene. V lost 1 base and J 1 base, leaving 8 bases between the germline ends. The CDR3: CASSLSAFQETQYF. The DNA of the CDR3 is TGTGCCAGCAGCTTGTCGGCTTTCCAAGAGACCCAGTACTTC.

The chain combines TRBV4-1 with TRBJ1-6; D call uncertain. CDR1 is MGHRA, CDR2 YSYEKL, per germline. V shed 1 base and J shed 6 bases, with 13 bases lying between them. The CDR3 has 16 amino acids. For the CDR3, the DNA is TGCGCCAGCAGCCAAGCAACGGGAGAGGCTAATTCACCCCTCCACTTT. This sequence encodes CASSQATGEANSPLHF.

In the case of this clonotype: This may stem from a read error, because a much larger clone lies one nucleotide away. CDR3 in DNA: TGTGCCAGCAGCTTTGAGGAAGGGAGCGAAAAACTGTTTTTT. This encodes CASSFEEGSEKLFF. The chain recombines TRBV11-1 with TRBJ1-4; D gene uncertain. The V and J ends lost 3 bases and 8 bases respectively, with 13 bases between them. The CDR3 contains 14 residues. CDR1 and CDR2 from the germline V gene are SGHAT and FQDESV (reference sequence).

The table lists this clonotype with many counts. V gene TRBV28 combines with J gene TRBJ2-7, with D unresolved. The germline CDR1 and CDR2 sequences are MDHEN and SYDVKM. The CDR3 covers 15 residues. Trimming removed 1 base from V and 3 bases from J, with 13 bases in between. The CDR3 region has the DNA TGTGCCAGCAGTTTATCCGGCAGGATCCTCTACGAGCAGTACTTC. Its translation: CASSLSGRILYEQYF.

This clonotype was counted ten times or more. This rearrangement joins TRBV7-8 to TRBJ2-4; D is unclear. Germline assignment: CDR1 SGHVS and CDR2 FQNEAQ. V was cut by 5 bases and J by 0 bases, with 8 bases left in between. This CDR3 spans 14 amino acids. The CDR3 coding sequence is TGTGCCAGCAGCACCTTCCTAGCCAAAAACATTCAGTACTTC. It specifies CASSTFLAKNIQYF.

Ten or more counts support this clonotype. The V and J genes are TRBV7-2 and TRBJ2-5; D is ambiguous. V lost 5 bases and J lost 5, with 6 bases in between. Germline V CDR1 and CDR2: SGHTA, FQGNSA. CDR3 length equals 11 residues. In DNA form, the CDR3 reads TGTGCCAGCAGCCAAAAGGAGACCCAGTACTTC. This encodes CASSQKETQYF.

This clonotype was found many times. The gene calls are TRBV12-3 or TRBV12-4 and TRBJ1-6; tentatively, D is TRBD1 (5 bases). Trimming cost V 0 bases and J 7 bases, with 13 bases left between them. The CDR3 spans 16 residues. CDR3 sequence reads: CASSLAEPGLNSPLHF. The CDR3 DNA reads TGTGCCAGCAGTTTAGCGGAACCGGGGCTCAATTCACCCCTCCACTTT.

This clonotype was seen ten or more times. This chain joins TRBV7-9 and TRBJ2-1, with D hard to call. Trimming pared 1 base from V and 8 bases from J, leaving 12 bases between. The CDR3 has 14 residues. Looked up from germline, CDR1 is SEHNR and CDR2 is FQNEAQ (reference sequence). The CDR3 spells CASSLDNYSHEQFF. CDR3 nucleotides: TGTGCCAGCAGCTTAGATAACTACTCCCATGAGCAGTTCTTC.

This chain uses TRBV6-2 or TRBV6-3 with TRBJ2-7, with a weak D call TRBD1 (5 bases). This CDR3 is 12 amino acids long. Trimming stripped 2 bases from V and 5 bases from J, with 7 bases between. Germline lookup yields CDR1 MNHEY and CDR2 SVGEGT. The CDR3 region is CASSYTGNEQYF. As DNA, the CDR3 is TGTGCCAGCAGTTACACAGGAAACGAGCAGTACTTC.

This clonotype was detected many times. This chain links TRBV7-2 with TRBJ1-2; unclear D gene. The V gene's germline CDR1 is SGHTA and CDR2 FQGNSA. V lost 2 bases and J 8 bases, leaving 9 bases between the germline ends. This CDR3 spans 12 amino acids. This CDR3 reads CASSLTVGGYTF. CDR3 DNA sequence: TGTGCCAGCAGCTTAACGGTCGGGGGCTACACCTTC.

This clonotype has ten or more counts. The chain carries TRBV7-2 and TRBJ2-5, with D possibly being TRBD1 or TRBD2 (5 bases each). Looked up from germline, CDR1 is SGHTA and CDR2 is FQGNSA. The CDR3 has 13 amino acids. V lost 4 bases, J lost 5 bases, and 11 bases lay in between. CDR3 amino acids: CASSSGLPETQYF. The CDR3 coding sequence is TGTGCCAGCAGCTCGGGGCTCCCGGAGACCCAGTACTTC.

This clonotype was counted between two and nine times. The chain recombines TRBV7-2 with TRBJ2-7, with 13 positions matching TRBD2. The V segment lost 0 bases and the J segment 3 bases; nucleotides outside the gene matches: 8. Looked up from germline, CDR1 is SGHTA and CDR2 is FQGNSA. The CDR3 spans 18 residues. CDR3 sequence: CASSLALGLAGAGYEQYF. The CDR3 DNA reads as TGTGCCAGCAGCTTAGCTCTAGGACTAGCGGGAGCAGGCTACGAGCAGTACTTC.